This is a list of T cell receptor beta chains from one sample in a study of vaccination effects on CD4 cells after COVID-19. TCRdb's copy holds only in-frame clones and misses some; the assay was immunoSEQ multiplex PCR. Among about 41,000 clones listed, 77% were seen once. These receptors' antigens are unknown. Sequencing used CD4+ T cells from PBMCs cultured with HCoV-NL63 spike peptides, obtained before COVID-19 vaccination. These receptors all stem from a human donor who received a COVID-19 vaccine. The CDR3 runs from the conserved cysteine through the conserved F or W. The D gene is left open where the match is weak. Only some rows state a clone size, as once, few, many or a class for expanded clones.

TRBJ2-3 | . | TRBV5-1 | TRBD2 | TGCGCCAGCAGCACTAGCGGGGGGCATCAAGATACGCAGTATTTT | CASSTSGGHQDTQYF
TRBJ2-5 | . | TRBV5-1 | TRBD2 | TGCGCCAGCAGCTTGGCAGCGGGGAGGGAGACCCAGTACTTC | CASSLAAGRETQYF
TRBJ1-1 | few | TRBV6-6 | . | TGTGCCAGCAACCTTGGGGGCAGTCGGACTGAAGCTTTCTTT | CASNLGGSRTEAFF
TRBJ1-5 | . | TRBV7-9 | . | TGTGCCAGCAGCCGAGGAGGGCCTGTGGGCAATCAGCCCCAGCATTTT | CASSRGGPVGNQPQHF
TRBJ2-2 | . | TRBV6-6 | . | TGTGCCAGCAGTTACGACGGCAGAAGGACCGGGGAGCTGTTTTTT | CASSYDGRRTGELFF
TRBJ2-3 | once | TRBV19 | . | TGTGCCAGTACCCTAGGGGGGACGCCAGATACGCAGTATTTT | CASTLGGTPDTQYF
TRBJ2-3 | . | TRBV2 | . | TGTGCCAGCAGTACAGGGCGAACAGATACGCAGTATTTT | CASSTGRTDTQYF
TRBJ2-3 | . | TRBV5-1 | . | TGCGCCAGCAGCTTGGGAAGGACTGTAGATACGCAGTATTTT | CASSLGRTVDTQYF
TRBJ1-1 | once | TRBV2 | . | TGTGCCAGCAGGGAGATTCCGACAGGTGAAGCTTTCTTT | CASREIPTGEAFF
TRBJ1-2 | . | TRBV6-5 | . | TGTGCCAGCAGTTATCTAGACGGGAGCTATGGCTACACCTTC | CASSYLDGSYGYTF
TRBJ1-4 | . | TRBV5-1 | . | TGCGCCAGCAGCCCCGGCAGTGCAACTAATGAAAAACTGTTTTTT | CASSPGSATNEKLFF